This passage covers 25 T cell receptor beta chains from one sample sequenced in a study of Graves' ophthalmopathy and Graves' hyperthyroidism. From RNA, the CDR3 regions of TCR beta chains were amplified and sequenced. RT-PCR with HTBI primers came first, then second-round multiplex PCR. Each CDR3 protein is one row after TCRdb ran MiXCR on the multiplex PCR reads. The table records roughly 160,000 distinct CDR3 sequences, around 39% of them present only once. The sequenced sample was peripheral blood. Receptors originate from a young man with Graves' ophthalmopathy.

V and J are TRBV6-2 or TRBV6-3 and TRBJ1-2; TRBD1 might be the D (5 bases). V lost 0 bases to trimming and J lost 6 bases, with 11 bases between them. Per the germline V gene, CDR1 is MNHEY and CDR2 is SVGEGT. This CDR3 region has 14 residues. CDR3 loop: CASSYSGHLNGYTF. CDR3 nucleotides: TGTGCCAGCAGTTACTCGGGGCACCTAAATGGCTACACCTTC.

This clonotype was seen many times. The junction and the germline gene differ at one end; a read error may be behind it. The rearrangement uses TRBV6-2 or TRBV6-3 and TRBJ1-1, with 9 bases identical to TRBD1. This CDR3 is 14 amino acids long. Germline values: CDR1 MNHEY, CDR2 SVGEGT. CDR3 region: CASNYRGLSTEAFF. The DNA for the CDR3 is TGTGCCAGCAATTACAGGGGGCTATCCACTGAAGCTTTCTTT.

At least ten counts were recorded for this clonotype. This chain connects TRBV6-2 or TRBV6-3 to TRBJ1-3; 7 bases agree with TRBD1. V shed 8 bases, J shed 0 bases, and the junction held 16 bases outside the gene matches. Germline V lookup: CDR1 MNHEY, CDR2 SVGEGT. CDR3 length: 18 residues. CDR3 sequence: CASSTRRGRGYSGNTIYF. CDR3 nucleotides: TGTGCCAGCTCAACACGAAGGGGCAGGGGGTACTCTGGAAACACCATATATTTT.

This clonotype was picked up many times. The rearrangement joins TRBV6-5 to TRBJ2-7; a weak D match, TRBD2 (5 bases). Trimming left V 0 bases short and J 2 bases short, with 14 bases between. The CDR3 totals 16 residues. The germline V gene has CDR1 MNHEY and CDR2 SVGAGI. CDR3 sequence (DNA): TGTGCCAGCAGTTACTCGAGGGCAGAAGTGGCCTACGAGCAGTACTTC. This sequence encodes CASSYSRAEVAYEQYF.

This clonotype was recorded at least ten times. The CDR3 loop reads CASSYPRVSGNTIYF. The DNA for the CDR3 is TGTGCCAGCAGCTACCCCAGGGTTTCTGGAAACACCATATATTTT. The chain links TRBV11-2 to TRBJ1-3; a possible D gene is TRBD1 (5 bases). V lost 4 bases, J lost 1 base, and 11 bases lay in between. The germline V gene has CDR1 SGHAT and CDR2 FQNNGV. The CDR3 is made up of 15 amino acids.

This clonotype showed up many times. This chain connects TRBV20-1 to TRBJ2-2, with a weak D call TRBD1 (5 bases). Germline lookup yields CDR1 DFQATT and CDR2 SNEGSKA (reference sequence). The CDR3 contains 17 residues. The V gene lost 0 bases and the J gene lost 0 bases, with 14 bases spanning the gap. The CDR3 DNA reads as TGCAGTGCTAGAGATACAGGCCGGCATACGAACACCGGGGAGCTGTTTTTT. It codes for CSARDTGRHTNTGELFF.

This chain joins TRBV6-1 and TRBJ2-7; 10 bases agree with TRBD1. The CDR3 consists of 14 residues. CDR1 MNHNS and CDR2 SASEGT come from the germline V gene. The trim removed 5 bases at V and 5 bases at J, leaving 6 bases unmatched. This CDR3 reads CASSRDRGAHEQYF. CDR3 bases: TGTGCCAGCAGTCGGGACAGGGGTGCCCACGAGCAGTACTTC.

This chain connects TRBV6-5 to TRBJ1-1; TRBD1 might be the D (5 bases). The germline V gene encodes CDR1 MNHEY and CDR2 SVGAGI. Trimming removed 0 bases at V and 3 bases at J, with 8 bases between. The CDR3 consists of 14 residues. The DNA of the CDR3 is TGTGCCAGCAGTTACTCTAGGGGATACACTGAAGCTTTCTTT. Translated, it gives CASSYSRGYTEAFF.

Many counts were recorded for this clonotype. CDR3 bases: TGCAGTGCTAAGACAGGGTGGGTCGGTGGCTACACCTTC. Translating gives CSAKTGWVGGYTF. The rearrangement joins TRBV20-1 to TRBJ1-2, with 7 bases identical to TRBD1. The CDR3 covers 13 residues. Germline loops: CDR1 DFQATT, CDR2 SNEGSKA (reference sequence). J was trimmed by 7 bases and V by 4 bases; bases with no gene match: 9.

The rearrangement links TRBV6-2 or TRBV6-3 to TRBJ2-7, with TRBD2 matching 9 bases. This CDR3 comprises 13 residues. The junction had 5 bases not matched to a gene; V was cut back by 6 bases and J by 5 bases. The germline V gene has CDR1 MNHEY and CDR2 SVGEGT. This CDR3 is CASRASGTDEQYF. CDR3 nucleotide sequence: TGTGCCAGCAGGGCTAGCGGGACGGACGAGCAGTACTTC.

The sample holds many counts of this clonotype. The V call is TRBV7-2, the J call TRBJ1-5; no reliable D call. This CDR3 has 15 residues. The V gene lost 3 bases and the J gene lost 3 bases, with 12 bases spanning the gap. CDR1 and CDR2 (germline): SGHTA, FQGNSA. CDR3 sequence reads: CASSFGGRDNQPQHF. The CDR3 nucleotides read TGTGCCAGCAGCTTTGGAGGGAGAGACAATCAGCCCCAGCATTTT.

V gene TRBV2 combines with J gene TRBJ2-5, with 12 bases aligning to TRBD2. Germline trimming cut 5 bases from V and 1 base from J; bases unmatched to any gene: 5. Germline CDR1 SNHLY, CDR2 FYNNEI. The CDR3 loop spans 16 amino acids. DNA of the CDR3: TGTGCCAGCAGTTCAGGACTAGCGGGAATCCAAGAGACCCAGTACTTC. The encoded protein is CASSSGLAGIQETQYF.

The chain combines TRBV28 with TRBJ1-1; D perhaps matches TRBD1 (6 bases). The CDR3 spans 16 residues. Between the trimmed V and J ends, which lost 2 bases and 1 base, there was a span of 14 bases. Per germline, CDR1 MDHEN and CDR2 SYDVKM. The CDR3 reads CASSLHFRGGNTEAFF. The DNA of the CDR3 is TGTGCCAGCAGTTTACACTTCAGAGGGGGGAACACTGAAGCTTTCTTT.

The chain combines TRBV6-1 with TRBJ2-7; the match to TRBD2 covers 11 bases. Germline CDR1 and CDR2: MNHNS and SASEGT. The CDR3 covers 15 residues. Unmatched junction bases numbered 8, after V lost 7 bases and J lost 3 bases. The CDR3 here is CASTRASGRNYEQYF. The CDR3 nucleotides are TGTGCCAGCACCCGAGCTAGCGGGAGGAACTACGAGCAGTACTTC.

The V call is TRBV12-3 or TRBV12-4, the J call TRBJ1-1, with D uncertain. CDR3 size: 13 residues. Between the trimmed V and J ends, which lost 7 bases and 6 bases, there was a span of 15 bases. The CDR3 DNA reads as TGTGCCAGCATCTATCACCGGTTGTCTGAAGCTTTCTTT. It is translated as CASIYHRLSEAFF.

The table lists this clonotype with many counts. The J gene is TRBJ2-3, the V gene TRBV11-3; D is perhaps TRBD1 or TRBD2 (5 bases each). The CDR3 spans 18 residues. Trimming stripped 3 bases from V and 4 bases from J, with 23 bases between. The V gene's germline CDR1 is SGHNT and CDR2 YENEEA. The CDR3 sequence: CASSFLGRVGGVADTQYF. The CDR3 DNA is TGTGCCAGCAGCTTCCTGGGGCGGGTTGGGGGAGTGGCAGATACGCAGTATTTT.

This clonotype was counted ten times or more. This chain joins TRBV12-3 or TRBV12-4 and TRBJ2-4; D is unclear. The ends were cut back, 5 bases at V and 8 bases at J, with 7 bases in the middle. The CDR3 has 11 amino acids. In DNA form, the CDR3 reads TGTGCCAGCAGTACCCGGGACATTCAGTACTTC. Translating gives CASSTRDIQYF.

This clonotype was observed many times. This chain uses TRBV6-2 or TRBV6-3 with TRBJ2-7; D may be TRBD2 (6 bases). V lost 2 bases and J 6 bases, leaving 20 bases between the germline ends. Germline V gives CDR1 MNHEY, CDR2 SVGEGT. There are 16 residues in the CDR3. The CDR3 region is CASSYGAGGHLSEQYF. CDR3 sequence (DNA): TGTGCCAGCAGTTACGGTGCCGGAGGGCACCTCTCCGAGCAGTACTTC.

This clonotype was recorded at least ten times. J is TRBJ2-2 and V is TRBV28; no reliable D call. V was trimmed by 6 bases and J by 6 bases, leaving 17 bases between them. There are 15 residues in the CDR3. From germline, CDR1 is MDHEN and CDR2 SYDVKM. This chain's CDR3 is CASRLSRFSPGELFF. CDR3 sequence (DNA): TGTGCCAGCAGACTTTCTAGGTTCAGTCCCGGGGAGCTGTTTTTT.

This clonotype was detected only once. V gene TRBV6-5 combines with J gene TRBJ2-3; TRBD1 matches at 7 bases. Germline CDR1 reads MNHEY; CDR2 reads SVGAGI. J was trimmed by 1 base and V by 6 bases; bases with no gene match: 4. This CDR3 has 14 residues. The CDR3 reads CASSLTGGTDTQYF. For the CDR3, the DNA is TGTGCCAGCAGCTTAACAGGGGGCACAGATACGCAGTATTTT.

This clonotype appeared a single time. This chain links TRBV6-5 with TRBJ1-1; D uncertain. Germline CDR1 and CDR2: MNHEY and SVGAGI. This CDR3 has 13 residues. V gave up 2 bases and J gave up 8 bases, with 12 bases separating them. The chain's CDR3 is CASSYGVGTEAFF. The CDR3 nucleotides are TGTGCCAGCAGTTACGGTGTGGGCACGGAAGCTTTCTTT.

There are many counts of this clonotype. The chain joins TRBV11-2 to TRBJ2-2, with a possible D match to TRBD2 (6 bases). CDR3 length: 17 residues. The germline gives CDR1 SGHAT, CDR2 FQNNGV. V was pared by 1 base and J by 4 bases, with 16 bases between. The CDR3 nucleotides read TGTGCCAGCAGCTTAGGCCGGGGGTCTGGGGTCACCGGGGAGCTGTTTTTT. It translates to CASSLGRGSGVTGELFF.

The chain is built from TRBV6-2 or TRBV6-3 and TRBJ2-5; D uncertain. The CDR3 runs 13 residues. Germline assignment: CDR1 MNHEY and CDR2 SVGEGT. V shed 2 bases and J shed 4 bases, with 8 bases lying between them. Here the CDR3 reads CASSYRAGETQYF. In nucleotides, the CDR3 is TGTGCCAGCAGTTACAGGGCAGGAGAGACCCAGTACTTC.

In this sample, this clonotype turned up many times. Here the CDR3 reads CASREQGSLQPQHF. CDR3 DNA: TGTGCCAGCAGAGAACAGGGTAGTCTACAGCCCCAGCATTTT. The genes are TRBV6-1 and TRBJ1-5, with D maybe TRBD1 (6 bases). V lost 6 bases and J lost 7, with 16 bases in between. This CDR3 has 14 residues. CDR1 MNHNS and CDR2 SASEGT come from the germline V gene.

The V gene is TRBV30, the J gene TRBJ1-2; a possible D gene is TRBD1 (5 bases). Germline assignment: CDR1 GTSNPN and CDR2 SVGIG (reference sequence). CDR3 length: 14 amino acids. Trimming cost V 4 bases and J 5 bases, with 17 bases left between them. CDR3 loop: CAWTGGSDGYGYTF. CDR3 in DNA: TGTGCCTGGACGGGGGGGTCTGATGGATATGGCTACACCTTC.